These T cell receptor beta chains were read from a single sample in a study of shared T cell receptors in the human thymus. The data were produced by immunoSEQ multiplex PCR, yet TCRdb's version contains in-frame clones alone and is incomplete. The repertoire holds more than 550,000 clones, with around 87% as singletons. Separately, the same data were catalogued under a study of human thymus T cells.

Sample: thymocytes. The receptors stem from a boy under three years old with a congenital heart defect. The conserved cysteine and the conserved F or W are not part of the CDR3 here.

V	J	CDR3
TRBV4-3	TRBJ1-1	ASSQVAGRWMATEAF
TRBV5-8	TRBJ1-2	ASNLRGGGYGYT
TRBV9	TRBJ1-1	ASRGEGTEAF
TRBV4-3	TRBJ1-6	ASSQDEGTVGFGYNSPLH
TRBV6-1	TRBJ1-4	ASSLQGAYEKLF
TRBV29-1	TRBJ2-1	SVEDDWTSGLNEQF
TRBV10-3	TRBJ2-5	AISGVPRGQETQY
TRBV18	TRBJ2-7	ASSPEGTGSNEQY
TRBV11-2	TRBJ2-7	ASSLEWRGGSEQY
TRBV6-5	TRBJ2-2	ASTELYTGELF
TRBV28	TRBJ1-1	ASSLHWTGDPEAF
TRBV4-3	TRBJ2-5	ASSQTTDRDVETQY
TRBV11-2	TRBJ1-4	ASSGDRGREKLF
TRBV27	TRBJ2-1	ASTPGWGPKRGNEQF
TRBV18	TRBJ2-5	ASSPGYQRGDQETQY
TRBV21-1	TRBJ1-5	AGGSGVQPQH
TRBV5-6	TRBJ1-3	ASSFRTTGNTIY
TRBV9	TRBJ1-2	ASSGRQGSYGYT
TRBV7-4	TRBJ2-6	ASSTRLAGHLDSGANVLT
TRBV9	TRBJ2-3	ASSVVGFSTDTQY
TRBV19	TRBJ2-1	ASSIWTSGSNEQF
TRBV6-1	TRBJ1-3	ASSEEPGQEFTSGNTIY
TRBV2	TRBJ1-4	ASSEAGTGDATNEKLF
TRBV6-4	TRBJ2-1	ASSPLAEGNNEQF
TRBV9	TRBJ2-7	ASSADPGQHYEQY
TRBV29-1	TRBJ2-7	SPYGQGGYEQY
TRBV15	TRBJ1-1	ATSRPQGKDTEAF
TRBV7-8	TRBJ2-7	ASSLARRLNYEQY
TRBV28	TRBJ2-7	ASRRQGTYEQY
TRBV28	TRBJ1-5	ASSLRRTPGKLSPPQH
TRBV25-1	TRBJ1-1	ASSDTQGFVNTEAF
TRBV30	TRBJ1-2	AGRRVNYGYT